The subject of this entry is one TCR beta chain. Its antigen is unidentified. Here immunoSEQ multiplex PCR was the method, and the copy in TCRdb shows in-frame clones only, minus some. The data show some 140,000 clones, around four fifths seen once. The donors belonged to the approximately 130-subject validation cohort, separate from the 666-subject first cohort. The data were taken from a study of cytomegalovirus exposure and HLA in healthy donors. This CDR3 region has 14 residues. The germline gives CDR1 MNHNY, CDR2 SVGAGI (reference sequence). V was clipped by 2 bases and J by 2 bases, with 10 bases between them. The study, taken as a whole, reports: Many donors carried some public TCRs, although rarity characterized most TCR sequences. Subsequent analysis of the roughly 120 validation repertoires found a tendency for first-cohort TCR clusters to co-occur.

The material sequenced was PBMCs. The TCR originated in a woman in her 30s in good health and CMV-seronegative. The chain carries TRBV6-6 and TRBJ2-7; D might be TRBD1 (5 bases). CDR3 sequence: CASSYTQGPYEQYF. The CDR3 DNA sequence: TGTGCCAGCAGTTACACCCAGGGCCCCTACGAGCAGTACTTC.